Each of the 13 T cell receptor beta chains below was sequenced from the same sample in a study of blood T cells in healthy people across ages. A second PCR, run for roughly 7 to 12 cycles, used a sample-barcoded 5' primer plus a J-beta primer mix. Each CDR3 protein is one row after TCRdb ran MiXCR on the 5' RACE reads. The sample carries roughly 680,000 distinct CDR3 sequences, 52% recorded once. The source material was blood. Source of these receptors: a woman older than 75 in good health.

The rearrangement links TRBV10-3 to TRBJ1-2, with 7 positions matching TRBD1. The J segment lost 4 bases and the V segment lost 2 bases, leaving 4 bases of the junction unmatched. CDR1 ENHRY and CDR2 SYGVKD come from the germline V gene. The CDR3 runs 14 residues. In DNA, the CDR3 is TGTGCCATCAGTGAGGCGGGACAGAGCTATGGCTACACCTTC. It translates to CAISEAGQSYGYTF.

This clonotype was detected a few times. Here the CDR3 DNA reads TGTGCCAGCAGCTTAGGCGTTCGCGGGGGCCGCACAGATACGCAGTATTTT. Protein: CASSLGVRGGRTDTQYF. The chain has TRBV7-3 and TRBJ2-3, with a weak D call TRBD2 (7 bases). The V and J ends lost 2 bases and 1 base respectively, with 16 bases between them. This CDR3 contains 17 residues. The germline V gene encodes CDR1 SGHTA and CDR2 FQGTGA.

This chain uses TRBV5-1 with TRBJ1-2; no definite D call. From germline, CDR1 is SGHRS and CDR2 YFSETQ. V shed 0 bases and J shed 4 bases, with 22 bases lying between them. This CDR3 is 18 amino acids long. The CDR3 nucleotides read TGCGCCAGCAGCTTGGCCAACTCGTGGAGCGCAGCTCCCTATGGCTACACCTTC. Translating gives CASSLANSWSAAPYGYTF.

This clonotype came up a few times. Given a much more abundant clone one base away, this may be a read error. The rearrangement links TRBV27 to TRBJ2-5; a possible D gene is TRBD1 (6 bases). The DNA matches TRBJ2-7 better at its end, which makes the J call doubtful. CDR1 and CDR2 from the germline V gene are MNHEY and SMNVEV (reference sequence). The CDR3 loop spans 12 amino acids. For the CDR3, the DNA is TGTGCCAGCAGATTAGCAGGGGACGAGCAGTACTTC. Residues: CASRLAGDEQYF.

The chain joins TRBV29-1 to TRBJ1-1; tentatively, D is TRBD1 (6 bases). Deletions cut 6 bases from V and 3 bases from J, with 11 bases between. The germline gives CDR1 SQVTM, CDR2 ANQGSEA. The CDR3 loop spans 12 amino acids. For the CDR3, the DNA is TGCAGCGTACGGACAGAAGACACTGAAGCTTTCTTT. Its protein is CSVRTEDTEAFF.

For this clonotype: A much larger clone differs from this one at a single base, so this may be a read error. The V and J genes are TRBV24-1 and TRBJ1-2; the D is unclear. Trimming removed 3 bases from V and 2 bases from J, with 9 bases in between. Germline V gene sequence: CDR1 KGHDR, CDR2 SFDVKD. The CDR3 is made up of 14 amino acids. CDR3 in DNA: TGTGCCACCAGTGATCAGAACAGAAACTATGGCTACACCTTC. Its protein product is CATSDQNRNYGYTF.

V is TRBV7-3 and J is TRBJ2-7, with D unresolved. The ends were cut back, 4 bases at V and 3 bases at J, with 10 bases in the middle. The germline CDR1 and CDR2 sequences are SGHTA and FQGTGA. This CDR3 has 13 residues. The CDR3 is CASSSGPHYEQYF. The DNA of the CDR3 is TGTGCCAGCAGCTCCGGTCCCCACTACGAGCAGTACTTC.

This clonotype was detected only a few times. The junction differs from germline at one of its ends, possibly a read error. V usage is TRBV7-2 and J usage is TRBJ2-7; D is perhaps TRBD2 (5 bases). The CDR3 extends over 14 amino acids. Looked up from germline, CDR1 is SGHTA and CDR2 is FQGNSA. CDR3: CASSVAPTSFEQYF. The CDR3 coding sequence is TGTGCCAGCAGCGTAGCGCCTACTTCTTTCGAGCAGTACTTC.

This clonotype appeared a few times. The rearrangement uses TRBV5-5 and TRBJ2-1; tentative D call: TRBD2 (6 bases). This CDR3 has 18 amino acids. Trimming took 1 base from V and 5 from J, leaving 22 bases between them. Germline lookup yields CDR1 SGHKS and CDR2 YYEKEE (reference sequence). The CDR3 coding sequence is TGTGCCAGCAGCTTGCCCTTCTTGGGACTGGGTGTAAACAATGAGCAGTTCTTC. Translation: CASSLPFLGLGVNNEQFF. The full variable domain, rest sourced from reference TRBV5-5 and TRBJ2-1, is DAGVTQSPTHLIKTRGQQVTLRCSPISGHKSVSWYQQVLGQGPQFIFQYYEKEERGRGNFPDRFSARQFPNYSSELNVNALLLGDSALYLCASSLPFLGLGVNNEQFFGPGTRLTVL.

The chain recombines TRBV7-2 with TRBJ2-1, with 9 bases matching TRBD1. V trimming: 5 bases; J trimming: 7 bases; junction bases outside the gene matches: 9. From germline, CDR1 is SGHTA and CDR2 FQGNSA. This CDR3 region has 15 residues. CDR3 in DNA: TGTGCCAGCAGCCCCGGGACAGGGAATAGGAATGAGCAGTTCTTC. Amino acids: CASSPGTGNRNEQFF. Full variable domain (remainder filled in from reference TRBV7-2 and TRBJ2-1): GAGVSQSPSNKVTEKGKDVELRCDPISGHTALYWYRQSLGQGLEFLIYFQGNSAPDKSGLPSDRFSAERTGGSVSTLTIQRTQQEDSAVYLCASSPGTGNRNEQFFGPGTRLTVL.

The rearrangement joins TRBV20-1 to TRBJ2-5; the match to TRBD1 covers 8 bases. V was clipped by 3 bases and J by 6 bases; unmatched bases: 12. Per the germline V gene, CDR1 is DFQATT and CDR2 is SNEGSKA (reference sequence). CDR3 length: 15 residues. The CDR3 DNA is TGCAGTGCTAGGGGGGGCCAGGGGGCCGTTAAGACCCAGTACTTC. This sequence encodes CSARGGQGAVKTQYF.

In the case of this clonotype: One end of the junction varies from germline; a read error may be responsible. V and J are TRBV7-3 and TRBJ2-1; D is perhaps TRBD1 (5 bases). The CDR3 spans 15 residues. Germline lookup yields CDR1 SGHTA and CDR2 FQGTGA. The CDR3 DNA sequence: TGTGCCAACAGCTTAGGCCAGGGTTTCTACAATGAGCAGTTCTTC. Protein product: CANSLGQGFYNEQFF.

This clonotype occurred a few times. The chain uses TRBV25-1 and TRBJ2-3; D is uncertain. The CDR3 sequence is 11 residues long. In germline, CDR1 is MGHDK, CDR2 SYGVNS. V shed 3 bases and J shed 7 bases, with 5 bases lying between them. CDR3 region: CASSEGYTQYF. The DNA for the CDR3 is TGTGCCAGCAGTGAGGGCTATACGCAGTATTTT.